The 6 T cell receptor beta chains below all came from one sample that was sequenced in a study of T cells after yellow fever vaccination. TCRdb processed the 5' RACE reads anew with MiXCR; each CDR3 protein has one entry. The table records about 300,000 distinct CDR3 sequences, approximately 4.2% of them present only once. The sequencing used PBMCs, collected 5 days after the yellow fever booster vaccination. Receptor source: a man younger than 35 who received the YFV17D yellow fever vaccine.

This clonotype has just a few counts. CDR3 residues: CASARSAEAFF. The CDR3 nucleotides are TGTGCCAGCGCAAGGTCGGCTGAAGCTTTCTTT. V is TRBV12-3 or TRBV12-4 and J is TRBJ1-1; D not resolved. The CDR3 length is 11 residues. The V end was cut by 8 bases, the J end by 6 bases, with 10 bases between.

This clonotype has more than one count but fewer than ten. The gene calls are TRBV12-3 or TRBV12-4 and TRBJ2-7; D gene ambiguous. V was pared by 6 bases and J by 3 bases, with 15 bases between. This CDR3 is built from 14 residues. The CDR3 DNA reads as TGTGCCAGCAGCCCAAGACTGGGGATCTACGAGCAGTACTTC. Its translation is CASSPRLGIYEQYF.

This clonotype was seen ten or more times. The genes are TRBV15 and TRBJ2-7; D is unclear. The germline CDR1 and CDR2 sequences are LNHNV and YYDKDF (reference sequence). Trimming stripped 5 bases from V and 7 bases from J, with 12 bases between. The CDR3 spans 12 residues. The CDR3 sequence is CATSWESEEQYF. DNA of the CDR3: TGTGCCACCAGCTGGGAATCGGAAGAGCAGTACTTC.

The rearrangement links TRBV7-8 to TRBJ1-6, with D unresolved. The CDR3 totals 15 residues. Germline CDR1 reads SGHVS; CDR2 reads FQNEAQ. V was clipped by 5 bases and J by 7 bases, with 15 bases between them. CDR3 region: CASSTRWTGNSPLHF. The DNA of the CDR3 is TGTGCCAGCAGCACGAGATGGACTGGCAATTCACCCCTCCACTTT.

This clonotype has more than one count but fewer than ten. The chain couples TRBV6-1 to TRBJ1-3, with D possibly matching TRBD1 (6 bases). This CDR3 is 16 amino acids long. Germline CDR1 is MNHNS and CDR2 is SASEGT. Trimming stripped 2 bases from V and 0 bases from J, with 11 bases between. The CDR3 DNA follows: TGTGCCAGCAGTGAAATAGGGACAACCTCTGGAAACACCATATATTTT. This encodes CASSEIGTTSGNTIYF.

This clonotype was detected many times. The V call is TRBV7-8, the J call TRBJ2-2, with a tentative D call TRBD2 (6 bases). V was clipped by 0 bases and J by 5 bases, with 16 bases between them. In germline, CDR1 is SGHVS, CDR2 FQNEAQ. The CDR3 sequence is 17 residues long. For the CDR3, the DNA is TGTGCCAGCAGCTTAGCAGGAGGGGCCCGGGGGACCGGGGAGCTGTTTTTT. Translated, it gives CASSLAGGARGTGELFF.